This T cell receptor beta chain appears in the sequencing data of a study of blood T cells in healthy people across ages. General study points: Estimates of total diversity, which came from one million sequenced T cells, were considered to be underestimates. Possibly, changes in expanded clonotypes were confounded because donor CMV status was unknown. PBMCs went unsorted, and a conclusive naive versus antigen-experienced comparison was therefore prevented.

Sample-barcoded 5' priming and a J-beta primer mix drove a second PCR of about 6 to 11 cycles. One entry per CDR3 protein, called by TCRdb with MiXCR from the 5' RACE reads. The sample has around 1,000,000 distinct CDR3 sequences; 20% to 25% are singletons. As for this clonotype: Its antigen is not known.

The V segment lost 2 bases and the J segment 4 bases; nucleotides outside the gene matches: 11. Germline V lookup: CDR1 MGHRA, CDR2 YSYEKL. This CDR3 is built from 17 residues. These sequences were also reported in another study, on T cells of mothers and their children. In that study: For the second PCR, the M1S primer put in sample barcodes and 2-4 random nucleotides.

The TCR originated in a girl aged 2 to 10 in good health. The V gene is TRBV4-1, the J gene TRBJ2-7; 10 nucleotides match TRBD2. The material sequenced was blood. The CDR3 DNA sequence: TGCGCCAGCAGCCAACGTATAGCGGGAGGAGGGGGTTACGAGCAGTACTTC. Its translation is CASSQRIAGGGGYEQYF.